This is a list of T cell receptor beta chains from one sample in a study of cytomegalovirus exposure and HLA in healthy donors. Using immunoSEQ multiplex PCR, the repertoire was profiled, and TCRdb retains in-frame clones only, with some absent. Found here are 150,000 or so clones, roughly 68% of them singletons; the top ten hold more than 9%. The sample consisted of PBMCs. The source is a man younger than 40 in good health and CMV-seropositive. The CDR3 runs from the conserved cysteine through the conserved F or W. The D gene is left open where the match is weak. The listing skips clone size in some rows; elsewhere it reads once, few, many or a size class.

j_gene,v_gene,abundance,d_gene,CDR3aa,CDR3nt
TRBJ2-7,TRBV6-6,NA,NA,CASTSFFRDNEQYF,TGTGCCAGCACCAGCTTTTTCCGGGACAACGAGCAGTACTTC
TRBJ1-5,TRBV29-1,NA,NA,CSVGDGGNQPQHF,TGCAGCGTAGGAGATGGTGGCAATCAGCCCCAGCATTTT
TRBJ1-2,TRBV5-1,NA,NA,CASRLTGNYGYTF,TGCGCCAGCAGGTTAACAGGGAACTATGGCTACACCTTC
TRBJ2-5,TRBV4-2,NA,NA,CASSQDLKGKGETQYF,TGTGCCAGCAGCCAAGATTTGAAGGGAAAGGGGGAGACCCAGTACTTC
TRBJ2-5,TRBV13,NA,TRBD1,CASSPTGTGGPVGTQYF,TGTGCCAGCAGCCCAACAGGGACAGGGGGACCCGTCGGGACCCAGTACTTC
TRBJ1-1,TRBV28,NA,NA,CASSPGQPNTEAFF,TGTGCCAGCAGTCCCGGACAGCCGAACACTGAAGCTTTCTTT
TRBJ2-1,TRBV7-6,NA,TRBD2,CASSRGGSYNEQFF,TGTGCCAGCAGCCGGGGGGGCTCCTACAATGAGCAGTTCTTC
TRBJ2-7,TRBV19,NA,NA,CASSIASVVNAAREQYF,TGTGCCAGTAGTATAGCCTCGGTGGTCAATGCGGCACGCGAGCAGTACTTC
TRBJ2-1,TRBV11-2,NA,NA,CASSLAGLYNEQFF,TGTGCCAGCAGCTTAGCGGGACTCTACAATGAGCAGTTCTTC
TRBJ2-1,TRBV6-5,NA,TRBD2,CASSRGLAVDNEQFF,TGTGCCAGCAGTAGGGGACTAGCCGTCGACAATGAGCAGTTCTTC
TRBJ2-1,TRBV4-1,NA,TRBD2,CASSLNPLPAGVREQFF,TGCGCCAGCAGCCTTAACCCGCTGCCAGCGGGAGTTCGGGAGCAGTTCTTC
TRBJ2-5,TRBV5-6,once,TRBD2,CASSLASLAGVAQYF,TGTGCCAGCAGCTTGGCGAGTCTAGCGGGAGTGGCCCAGTACTTC
TRBJ2-3,TRBV28,NA,TRBD1,CASGTDPDTQYF,TGTGCCAGCGGGACAGATCCAGATACGCAGTATTTT
TRBJ2-1,TRBV28,NA,TRBD2,CASSPGLAGIINEQFF,TGTGCCAGCAGCCCGGGACTAGCTGGTATAATCAATGAGCAGTTCTTC
TRBJ1-2,TRBV2,NA,TRBD1,CASSVDRGVSYGYTF,TGTGCCAGCAGTGTAGACAGGGGGGTGAGCTATGGCTACACCTTC
TRBJ2-1,TRBV7-9,NA,TRBD2,CASSPRGTSGIDEQFF,TGTGCCAGCAGCCCACGCGGGACTAGCGGGATCGATGAGCAGTTCTTC
TRBJ2-7,TRBV11-2,NA,TRBD1,CASSRQGASQINEQYF,TGTGCCAGCAGCCGACAGGGGGCGTCTCAAATCAACGAGCAGTACTTC
TRBJ2-2,TRBV4-2,few,NA,CASSQERQVITGELFF,TGTGCCAGCAGCCAAGAGCGACAGGTTATCACCGGGGAGCTGTTTTTT
TRBJ1-1,TRBV30,once,TRBD1,CAWSIQGGNTEAFF,TGTGCCTGGAGCATACAGGGGGGTAACACTGAAGCTTTCTTT
TRBJ1-1,TRBV19,NA,TRBD1,CASIKGQGLLGTEAFF,TGTGCCAGTATTAAGGGACAGGGCCTTTTGGGGACTGAAGCTTTCTTT
TRBJ2-5,TRBV9,NA,TRBD2,CASSVDPAGVETQYF,TGTGCCAGCAGCGTAGATCCAGCGGGAGTAGAGACCCAGTACTTC
TRBJ1-1,TRBV10-3,NA,NA,CAISELAVNTEAFF,TGTGCCATCAGTGAGTTGGCAGTGAACACTGAAGCTTTCTTT
TRBJ2-5,TRBV28,NA,NA,CASGQFRETQYF,TGTGCCAGCGGCCAGTTCAGAGAGACCCAGTACTTC
TRBJ2-3,TRBV11-3,once,NA,CAAAEAGTDTQYF,TGTGCCGCCGCGGAGGCGGGCACAGATACGCAGTATTTT
TRBJ1-4,TRBV10-3,NA,NA,CAISESPWQGTTTNEKLFF,TGTGCCATCAGTGAGTCCCCTTGGCAGGGGACCACAACTAATGAAAAACTGTTTTTT
TRBJ2-2,TRBV7-9,NA,TRBD2,CASSLAGLAGVHTGELFF,TGTGCCAGCAGCTTAGCCGGACTAGCGGGAGTTCATACCGGGGAGCTGTTTTTT
TRBJ1-2,TRBV10-3,NA,NA,CAISEMPDYGYTF,TGTGCCATCAGTGAAATGCCGGACTATGGCTACACCTTC